This entry concerns a single TCR beta chain. Known numbers of the T cell clone KT2 were added to PBMC. Each cDNA got a UMI-containing oligo ligated at its 3' end. First-round PCR used three to five cycles and beta primers RC1.1 and RC1.2 covering TRBC1 and TRBC2. TCRdb re-derived calls from the UMI-ligation and nested PCR reads in MiXCR, one entry per CDR3 protein. The repertoire holds tens of thousands of distinct CDR3 sequences, with 9.5% to 13% as singletons. The data stem from a study of quantifying T cell responses using KT2 cells. Across the whole study: Reverse transcription used primers in the TCR alpha and beta constant regions. The second PCR ran as a qPCR until a predetermined fluorescence threshold was reached. Under optimum conditions, T4 ligation efficiency was estimated at more than 8.5%.

The CDR3 covers 15 residues. V lost 5 bases, J lost 3 bases, and 16 bases lay in between. CDR1 is SGHTA and CDR2 is FQGTGA in the germline V gene. The chain couples TRBV7-3 to TRBJ1-1; possibly TRBD1 for D (5 bases). The sample consisted of PBMCs spiked with cells of the T cell clone KT2. This sequence was found in a human donor. CDR3: CASSLGESRDTEAFF. The CDR3 DNA is TGTGCCAGCAGCCTAGGGGAATCCAGGGACACTGAAGCTTTCTTT. Complete variable domain (other parts from reference TRBV7-3 and TRBJ1-1): GAGVSQTPSNKVTEKGKYVELRCDPISGHTALYWYRQSLGQGPEFLIYFQGTGAADDSGLPNDRFFAVRPEGSVSTLKIQRTERGDSAVYLCASSLGESRDTEAFFGQGTRLTVV.